This is a list of T cell receptor beta chains from one sample in a study of blood T cell repertoires in COVID-19. Sequencing was performed with immunoSEQ multiplex PCR; in TCRdb, only in-frame clones are kept and a portion is missing. The sample holds about 250,000 clones; around nine tenths are singletons and the top ten take over 1.2%. Sequencing used peripheral blood. The source of these receptors is an older man with acute or convalescent COVID-19. The CDR3 runs from the conserved cysteine through the conserved F or W. The D gene is left open where the match is weak. A clone size is listed for some rows: how often the clone was seen (once, few, many), or a class if it is expanded.

j_call: TRBJ2-3; d_call: TRBD2; clone_size: NA; cdr3_length: 15; v_call: TRBV28; cdr3_aa: CASTPGGTRTDTQYF; cdr3_nt: TGTGCCAGCACCCCGGGGGGTACTCGCACAGATACGCAGTATTTT
j_call: TRBJ2-1; d_call: TRBD1; clone_size: once; cdr3_length: 15; v_call: TRBV24-1; cdr3_aa: CATSSRAGGRHEQFF; cdr3_nt: TGTGCCACCTCCTCCAGGGCAGGGGGCCGCCATGAGCAGTTCTTC
j_call: TRBJ1-6; d_call: TRBD1; clone_size: NA; cdr3_length: 15; v_call: TRBV28; cdr3_aa: CASRPWTGTNSPLHF; cdr3_nt: TGTGCCAGCAGACCGTGGACAGGGACCAATTCACCCCTCCACTTT
j_call: TRBJ1-5; d_call: TRBD1; clone_size: NA; cdr3_length: 13; v_call: TRBV6-4; cdr3_aa: CASSEDRGRPQHF; cdr3_nt: TGTGCCAGCAGTGAAGACAGGGGGCGACCCCAGCATTTT
j_call: TRBJ2-1; d_call: TRBD1; clone_size: NA; cdr3_length: 16; v_call: TRBV3-1/TRBV3-2; cdr3_aa: CASSLRSGTGAYEQFF; cdr3_nt: TGTGCCAGCAGCCTTCGTTCCGGGACAGGGGCGTATGAGCAGTTCTTC
j_call: TRBJ2-7; d_call: TRBD1; clone_size: NA; cdr3_length: 14; v_call: TRBV2; cdr3_aa: CASSTGRGRNEQYF; cdr3_nt: TGTGCCAGCAGCACGGGTAGGGGGCGGAACGAGCAGTACTTC
j_call: TRBJ1-5; d_call: NA; clone_size: NA; cdr3_length: 14; v_call: TRBV5-6; cdr3_aa: CASSLKGARQPQHF; cdr3_nt: TGTGCCAGCAGCTTGAAAGGGGCCCGGCAGCCCCAGCATTTT
j_call: TRBJ2-5; d_call: TRBD1; clone_size: NA; cdr3_length: 16; v_call: TRBV29-1; cdr3_aa: CSVEPWDRVEIETQYF; cdr3_nt: TGCAGCGTCGAACCTTGGGACAGGGTCGAGATAGAGACCCAGTACTTC
j_call: TRBJ2-6; d_call: TRBD1; clone_size: NA; cdr3_length: 20; v_call: TRBV7-6; cdr3_aa: CASSSYRRQGENSGANVLTF; cdr3_nt: TGTGCCAGCAGCTCCTACCGCCGACAGGGGGAAAACTCTGGGGCCAACGTCCTGACTTTC
j_call: TRBJ1-2; d_call: NA; clone_size: few; cdr3_length: 14; v_call: TRBV6-5; cdr3_aa: CASRTSGEGYGYTF; cdr3_nt: TGTGCCAGCAGGACGTCCGGGGAAGGGTATGGCTACACCTTC
j_call: TRBJ1-1; d_call: TRBD1; clone_size: NA; cdr3_length: 18; v_call: TRBV9; cdr3_aa: CASSVGGTGGGQDTEAFF; cdr3_nt: TGTGCCAGCAGCGTAGGAGGGACAGGGGGCGGTCAGGACACTGAAGCTTTCTTT
j_call: TRBJ2-5; d_call: TRBD2; clone_size: NA; cdr3_length: 17; v_call: TRBV4-3; cdr3_aa: CASSQGGTSGRTETQYF; cdr3_nt: TGCGCCAGCAGCCAAGGTGGGACTAGCGGGAGAACGGAGACCCAGTACTTC
j_call: TRBJ2-2; d_call: NA; clone_size: NA; cdr3_length: 15; v_call: TRBV5-4; cdr3_aa: CASSTKGVNTGELFF; cdr3_nt: TGTGCCAGCAGCACCAAGGGGGTGAACACCGGGGAGCTGTTTTTT
j_call: TRBJ2-2; d_call: NA; clone_size: NA; cdr3_length: 13; v_call: TRBV29-1; cdr3_aa: CSVLDGGGGELFF; cdr3_nt: TGCAGCGTTTTGGATGGGGGAGGCGGGGAGCTGTTTTTT
j_call: TRBJ2-2; d_call: TRBD2; clone_size: NA; cdr3_length: 15; v_call: TRBV4-1; cdr3_aa: CASSRAGETTGELFF; cdr3_nt: TGCGCCAGCAGTAGAGCGGGAGAGACCACCGGGGAGCTGTTTTTT
j_call: TRBJ1-3; d_call: TRBD1; clone_size: NA; cdr3_length: 15; v_call: TRBV29-1; cdr3_aa: CSGWDSTNSGNTIYF; cdr3_nt: TGCAGCGGATGGGACAGCACCAACTCTGGAAACACCATATATTTT
j_call: TRBJ2-1; d_call: NA; clone_size: NA; cdr3_length: 16; v_call: TRBV5-1; cdr3_aa: CASSLESQGWYNEQFF; cdr3_nt: TGCGCCAGCAGCTTGGAGTCGCAGGGGTGGTACAATGAGCAGTTCTTC
j_call: TRBJ1-6; d_call: NA; clone_size: NA; cdr3_length: 14; v_call: TRBV15; cdr3_aa: CATSRDNNNSPLHF; cdr3_nt: TGTGCCACCAGCAGAGATAACAATAATTCACCCCTCCACTTT
j_call: TRBJ2-7; d_call: NA; clone_size: NA; cdr3_length: 14; v_call: TRBV5-1; cdr3_aa: CASSSTGSSYEQYF; cdr3_nt: TGCGCCAGCAGCTCCACAGGGAGCTCCTACGAGCAGTACTTC
j_call: TRBJ1-4; d_call: NA; clone_size: once; cdr3_length: 15; v_call: TRBV7-2; cdr3_aa: CASSLAGTRNEKLFF; cdr3_nt: TGTGCCAGCAGCTTAGCTGGGACAAGAAATGAAAAACTGTTTTTT
j_call: TRBJ1-4; d_call: NA; clone_size: NA; cdr3_length: 13; v_call: TRBV29-1; cdr3_aa: CSVDGVGNEKLFF; cdr3_nt: TGCAGCGTTGACGGGGTTGGAAATGAAAAACTGTTTTTT
j_call: TRBJ1-2; d_call: NA; clone_size: NA; cdr3_length: 14; v_call: TRBV28; cdr3_aa: CAALRGGGKNGYTF; cdr3_nt: TGTGCTGCTTTGAGGGGCGGGGGAAAGAATGGCTACACCTTC
j_call: TRBJ2-1; d_call: NA; clone_size: NA; cdr3_length: 16; v_call: TRBV7-2; cdr3_aa: CASSLMGESSYNEQFF; cdr3_nt: TGTGCCAGCAGCTTAATGGGCGAGAGCTCCTACAATGAGCAGTTCTTC
j_call: TRBJ1-2; d_call: NA; clone_size: NA; cdr3_length: 15; v_call: TRBV6-5; cdr3_aa: CASSYGRGAIYGYTF; cdr3_nt: TGTGCCAGCAGTTATGGGCGGGGGGCAATCTATGGCTACACCTTC
j_call: TRBJ2-1; d_call: NA; clone_size: NA; cdr3_length: 13; v_call: TRBV11-3; cdr3_aa: CASSLGGLNEQFF; cdr3_nt: TGTGCCAGCAGCTTAGGGGGCCTCAATGAGCAGTTCTTC
j_call: TRBJ2-7; d_call: TRBD1; clone_size: NA; cdr3_length: 14; v_call: TRBV6-5; cdr3_aa: CASSTRDRPYEQYF; cdr3_nt: TGTGCCAGCAGTACCCGGGACAGACCCTACGAGCAGTACTTC
j_call: TRBJ2-7; d_call: NA; clone_size: NA; cdr3_length: 14; v_call: TRBV10-3; cdr3_aa: CAISGAQPPYEQYF; cdr3_nt: TGTGCCATCAGTGGAGCCCAACCGCCCTACGAGCAGTACTTC
j_call: TRBJ2-5; d_call: TRBD2; clone_size: NA; cdr3_length: 18; v_call: TRBV18; cdr3_aa: CASSPRMGLRWGQETQYF; cdr3_nt: TGTGCCAGCTCACCCCGAATGGGACTAAGGTGGGGGCAAGAGACCCAGTACTTC
j_call: TRBJ2-7; d_call: NA; clone_size: NA; cdr3_length: 15; v_call: TRBV5-1; cdr3_aa: CASSLGDIGSYEQYF; cdr3_nt: TGCGCCAGCAGCTTGGGTGACATTGGCTCCTACGAGCAGTACTTC
j_call: TRBJ2-4; d_call: NA; clone_size: NA; cdr3_length: 14; v_call: TRBV18; cdr3_aa: CASSTERVENIQYF; cdr3_nt: TGTGCCAGCTCAACCGAGCGGGTGGAAAACATTCAGTACTTC
j_call: TRBJ2-1; d_call: TRBD2; clone_size: NA; cdr3_length: 12; v_call: TRBV10-2; cdr3_aa: CASSELAGTVFF; cdr3_nt: TGCGCCAGCAGTGAGTTAGCGGGCACCGTGTTCTTC
j_call: TRBJ1-2; d_call: TRBD1; clone_size: once; cdr3_length: 15; v_call: TRBV7-9; cdr3_aa: CASSTTDRGRYGYTF; cdr3_nt: TGTGCCAGCAGCACGACGGACAGGGGAAGGTATGGCTACACCTTC
j_call: TRBJ2-3; d_call: NA; clone_size: NA; cdr3_length: 16; v_call: TRBV15; cdr3_aa: CATSRGTHTGGDTQYF; cdr3_nt: TGTGCCACCAGCAGAGGAACCCACACAGGTGGAGATACGCAGTATTTT
j_call: TRBJ1-1; d_call: TRBD1; clone_size: NA; cdr3_length: 14; v_call: TRBV19; cdr3_aa: CASTPRDRGLRAFF; cdr3_nt: TGTGCCAGTACCCCCCGGGACAGGGGTCTTCGGGCTTTCTTT
j_call: TRBJ1-5; d_call: TRBD1; clone_size: NA; cdr3_length: 13; v_call: TRBV7-8; cdr3_aa: CASSEPGGQPQHF; cdr3_nt: TGTGCCAGCAGCGAACCAGGGGGACAGCCCCAGCATTTT
j_call: TRBJ1-1; d_call: TRBD1; clone_size: NA; cdr3_length: 16; v_call: TRBV24-1; cdr3_aa: CATSECDREEDTEAFF; cdr3_nt: TGTGCCACCAGTGAATGCGACAGGGAGGAGGACACTGAAGCTTTCTTT
j_call: TRBJ2-1; d_call: NA; clone_size: NA; cdr3_length: 15; v_call: TRBV11-2; cdr3_aa: CASSLVAGLYNEQFF; cdr3_nt: TGTGCCAGCAGCTTAGTCGCGGGGCTATACAATGAGCAGTTCTTC
j_call: TRBJ2-3; d_call: NA; clone_size: NA; cdr3_length: 18; v_call: TRBV7-9; cdr3_aa: CASRRGSGAVTSTDTQYF; cdr3_nt: TGTGCCAGCAGACGAGGGTCAGGGGCGGTTACTAGCACAGATACGCAGTATTTT
j_call: TRBJ1-5; d_call: NA; clone_size: few; cdr3_length: 13; v_call: TRBV3-1/TRBV3-2; cdr3_aa: CASSQGGGQPQHF; cdr3_nt: TGTGCCAGCAGCCAGGGGGGAGGTCAGCCCCAGCATTTT
j_call: TRBJ1-1; d_call: NA; clone_size: NA; cdr3_length: 12; v_call: TRBV18; cdr3_aa: CASSPRNGLAFF; cdr3_nt: TGTGCCAGCTCACCACGAAACGGTCTAGCTTTCTTT
j_call: TRBJ1-1; d_call: NA; clone_size: few; cdr3_length: 14; v_call: TRBV2; cdr3_aa: CASSEDTRNTEAFF; cdr3_nt: TGTGCCAGCAGTGAGGACACGAGGAACACTGAAGCTTTCTTT
j_call: TRBJ1-3; d_call: TRBD1; clone_size: NA; cdr3_length: 15; v_call: TRBV10-3; cdr3_aa: CAISESSGGGNTIYF; cdr3_nt: TGTGCCATCAGTGAGTCGTCAGGGGGCGGAAACACCATATATTTT
j_call: TRBJ1-6; d_call: TRBD1; clone_size: NA; cdr3_length: 14; v_call: TRBV28; cdr3_aa: CASSEGQGIPPLHF; cdr3_nt: TGTGCCAGCAGTGAGGGACAGGGGATTCCACCCCTCCACTTT
j_call: TRBJ2-1; d_call: NA; clone_size: NA; cdr3_length: 16; v_call: TRBV4-1; cdr3_aa: CASSQDGTGPYNEQFF; cdr3_nt: TGCGCCAGCAGCCAAGATGGGACTGGGCCCTACAATGAGCAGTTCTTC
j_call: TRBJ1-5; d_call: NA; clone_size: once; cdr3_length: 13; v_call: TRBV19; cdr3_aa: CASSEGVHQPQHF; cdr3_nt: TGTGCCAGTAGTGAGGGAGTACATCAGCCCCAGCATTTT
j_call: TRBJ2-5; d_call: NA; clone_size: NA; cdr3_length: 12; v_call: TRBV29-1; cdr3_aa: CSVGQTQETQYF; cdr3_nt: TGCAGCGTTGGACAGACTCAAGAGACCCAGTACTTC
j_call: TRBJ2-1; d_call: TRBD2; clone_size: NA; cdr3_length: 14; v_call: TRBV7-9; cdr3_aa: CASSLASGSNEQFF; cdr3_nt: TGTGCCAGCAGCTTGGCTAGCGGGAGCAATGAGCAGTTCTTC
j_call: TRBJ1-2; d_call: TRBD1; clone_size: NA; cdr3_length: 14; v_call: TRBV6-4; cdr3_aa: CASSAAGTGGGYTF; cdr3_nt: TGTGCCAGCAGTGCGGCGGGGACAGGGGGCGGCTACACCTTC
j_call: TRBJ1-2; d_call: TRBD1; clone_size: NA; cdr3_length: 14; v_call: TRBV7-2; cdr3_aa: CASSLDPGGFGYTF; cdr3_nt: TGTGCCAGCAGCTTAGACCCAGGGGGCTTTGGCTACACCTTC
j_call: TRBJ1-1; d_call: NA; clone_size: NA; cdr3_length: 14; v_call: TRBV7-2; cdr3_aa: CASSLTSGPTEAFF; cdr3_nt: TGTGCCAGCAGCTTAACATCAGGTCCCACTGAAGCTTTCTTT
j_call: TRBJ1-5; d_call: TRBD1; clone_size: NA; cdr3_length: 15; v_call: TRBV4-3; cdr3_aa: CASSQEHRGNQPQHF; cdr3_nt: TGCGCCAGCAGCCAAGAACACAGGGGAAACCAGCCCCAGCATTTT
j_call: TRBJ1-3; d_call: TRBD1; clone_size: once; cdr3_length: 16; v_call: TRBV19; cdr3_aa: CASSVTGTGVGNTIYF; cdr3_nt: TGTGCCAGTAGTGTCACCGGGACAGGGGTCGGAAACACCATATATTTT
j_call: TRBJ2-5; d_call: TRBD1; clone_size: NA; cdr3_length: 15; v_call: TRBV28; cdr3_aa: CASSSDRGHQETQYF; cdr3_nt: TGTGCCAGCAGTTCGGACAGGGGTCACCAAGAGACCCAGTACTTC
j_call: TRBJ1-1; d_call: TRBD1; clone_size: NA; cdr3_length: 18; v_call: TRBV14; cdr3_aa: CASSQGYRGFPLNTEAFF; cdr3_nt: TGTGCCAGCAGCCAAGGATACAGGGGGTTTCCTTTGAACACTGAAGCTTTCTTT
j_call: TRBJ1-5; d_call: NA; clone_size: NA; cdr3_length: 16; v_call: TRBV4-1; cdr3_aa: CASSQESRQVDQPQHF; cdr3_nt: TGCGCCAGCAGCCAAGAAAGTCGACAGGTGGATCAGCCCCAGCATTTT
j_call: TRBJ1-2; d_call: TRBD1; clone_size: NA; cdr3_length: 15; v_call: TRBV10-3; cdr3_aa: CAISEGDRGPYGYTF; cdr3_nt: TGTGCCATCAGTGAAGGGGACAGGGGGCCCTATGGCTACACCTTC
j_call: TRBJ2-7; d_call: TRBD1; clone_size: once; cdr3_length: 13; v_call: TRBV12-3/TRBV12-4; cdr3_aa: CASSFDRVYEQYF; cdr3_nt: TGTGCCAGCAGTTTCGACAGGGTCTACGAGCAGTACTTC